The entry below gives a single T cell receptor (beta chain) sequence along with its context. What it recognizes is unknown. The CDR3 end lies 3 residues beyond the end of the read and is filled in from the germline J gene. TCRdb's table, derived via immunoSEQ multiplex PCR, lists solely in-frame clones and lacks some. The table for this sample gives approximately 20,000 clones. The data originate from a study of T cells in women clearing cervical HPV infection. Turning to the study itself: Case blood was drawn when the lesion was first found; control blood after infection became undetectable.

The CDR3 length is 16 residues. V dropped 2 bases and J dropped 3 bases, with 17 bases sitting between them. Germline V gives CDR1 SGHNT, CDR2 YYREEE (reference sequence). General study points: Timing of associations relative to infection is unclear; T-cell subsets were not isolated. TRBV6-7 relative abundance averaged roughly 0.099% in cases and approximately 0.15% in controls. CIN3+ cases had significantly higher TCR repertoire richness than controls, but evenness did not differ.

Material: blood buffy coat. This chain joins TRBV5-4 and TRBJ2-5; a possible D gene is TRBD1 (6 bases). This sequence was found in a woman aged 18-69 years with a cervical HPV16 infection that either progressed to CIN3+ or cleared (not recorded which). The CDR3 sequence is CASSFSAGVGEETQYF. CDR3 DNA (partial): TGTGCCAGCAGCTTCTCAGCAGGGGTCGGAGAAGAGACC.